Reported below is one T cell receptor (beta chain). What this receptor recognizes is not known. Within one base of it there is no much larger clone, and no base qualities were kept. Other DNA variants within this sample encode the same CDR3. TCRbeta CDR3 regions were amplified from genomic DNA using the immunoSEQ Assay, a bias-controlled multiplex PCR. For the original study's pipeline: Within the assay, amplification of reference gene primers was used to estimate how many nucleated cells each sample contained. Sequence reads were collapsed and filtered to measure the absolute abundance of every unique TCRbeta CDR3 rearrangement. For each sample, productive Simpson clonality was calculated as the square root of Simpson's diversity index over productive rearrangements. Entries here come from immuneACCESS through TCRdb and include only in-frame sequences with V and J called. Some clones fail to appear in such tables; in the studies checked, an unresolved V gene covers under half of the shortfall, and the cause of the remainder is unknown. V, J and clone size are those of that table, while D and trimming were read from the DNA. The sample yields 100,000 to 150,000 clones; over 55% were counted once. 2.2% of the sample is held by the ten biggest clonotypes.

The record originates from a study of blood T cell repertoires in COVID-19 (dated by TCRdb to 2020 to 2022). Notes on the research overall: Samples covering the acute and convalescent phases of COVID-19 were provided by collaborators in the United States, Italy and Spain. Where available, HLA class I and class II types were obtained from metadata supplied by the sample provider rather than from assay-based typing. The samples were drawn from two sources: the first 160 participants of the ongoing ImmuneRACE study, and fewer than 1,500 subjects contributed by 6 global collaborators. The sample metadata nearly always contained a de-identified subject ID, COVID-19 status, age in years and sex. A freely available public database, intended as a resource for researchers studying the immune response to SARS-CoV-2, is where the repertoires were released. The material from the prospective study consisted of cDNA or gDNA derived from T cells, B-cell-depleted T cells, or PBMCs. Subjects who had been exposed to COVID-19, were actively infected with it, or had recovered from it provided the deeply sampled blood TCRbeta repertoires that made up the dataset.

The CDR3, cysteine through phenylalanine, is 13 amino acids long. The CDR3 DNA has 39 bases and is translated from base 1. V is shortened by 3 bases, J by 0 bases, and the region joining them spans 5 bases. As encoded in the germline V gene (reference sequence), CDR1 is MNHEY while CDR2 is SMNVEV. Summary of the overall study and its limitations: The quantity of clinical and demographic metadata differed by source and by participant and was supplied without curation.

Collaborating institutions collected whole blood in K2EDTA tubes following their own protocols. For TCRbeta analysis, collaborator samples were shipped as frozen whole blood, as isolated PBMCs, or as DNA extracted from either sample type. The sample consisted of peripheral blood. The sequence came from a woman aged 70-85 years with acute or convalescent COVID-19. The chain uses TRBV27 and TRBJ2-5, with the D gene call left open. The CDR3 reads CASSLSYQETQYF. The nucleotide sequence is given as TGTGCCAGCAGTTTGAGCTACCAAGAGACCCAGTACTTC.